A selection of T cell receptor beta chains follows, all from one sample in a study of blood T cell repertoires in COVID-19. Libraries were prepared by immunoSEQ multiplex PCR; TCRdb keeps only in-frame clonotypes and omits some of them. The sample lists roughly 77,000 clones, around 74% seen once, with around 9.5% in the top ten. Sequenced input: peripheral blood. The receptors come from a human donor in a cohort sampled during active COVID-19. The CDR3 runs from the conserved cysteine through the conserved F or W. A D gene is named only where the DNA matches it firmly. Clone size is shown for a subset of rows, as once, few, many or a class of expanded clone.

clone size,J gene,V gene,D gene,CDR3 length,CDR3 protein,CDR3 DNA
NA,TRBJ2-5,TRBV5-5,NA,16,CASSLSLGGYQETQYF,TGTGCCAGCAGCTTGTCACTTGGGGGCTACCAAGAGACCCAGTACTTC
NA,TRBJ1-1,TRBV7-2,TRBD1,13,CASSTTGKTEAFF,TGTGCCAGCAGCACGACAGGGAAAACTGAAGCTTTCTTT
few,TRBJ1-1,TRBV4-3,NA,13,CASSQDFSTEAFF,TGCGCCAGCAGCCAAGATTTTAGCACTGAAGCTTTCTTT
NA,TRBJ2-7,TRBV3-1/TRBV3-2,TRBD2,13,CASSKAGTYEQYF,TGTGCCAGCAGCAAAGCGGGAACCTACGAGCAGTACTTC
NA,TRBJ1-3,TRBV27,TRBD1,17,CASRLTGGSISGNTIYF,TGTGCCAGCAGACTCACAGGGGGCTCCATCTCTGGAAACACCATATATTTT
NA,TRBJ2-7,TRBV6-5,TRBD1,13,CASSYSRDRAGYF,TGTGCCAGCAGTTACTCGAGGGACAGGGCGGGGTACTTC
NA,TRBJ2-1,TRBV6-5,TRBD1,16,CASSSGQGGSYNEQFF,TGTGCCAGCAGTTCGGGACAGGGAGGCTCCTACAATGAGCAGTTCTTC
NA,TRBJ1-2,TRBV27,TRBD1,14,CASSRAGGGFGYTF,TGTGCCAGCAGCCGAGCGGGAGGGGGCTTTGGCTACACCTTC
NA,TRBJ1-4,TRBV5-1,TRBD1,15,CASSWGQGANEKLFF,TGCGCCAGCAGCTGGGGTCAGGGGGCGAATGAAAAACTGTTTTTT
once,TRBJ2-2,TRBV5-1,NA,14,CASSLQRGTGELFF,TGCGCCAGCAGCTTGCAAAGGGGCACCGGGGAGCTGTTTTTT
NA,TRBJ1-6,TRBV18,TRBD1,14,CASSPGTGDSPLHF,TGTGCCAGCTCACCCGGGACAGGAGATTCACCCCTCCACTTT
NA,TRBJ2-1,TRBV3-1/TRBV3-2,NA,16,CASSQEWPRSYNEQFF,TGTGCCAGCAGCCAAGAGTGGCCCCGCTCCTACAATGAGCAGTTCTTC
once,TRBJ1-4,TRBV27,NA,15,CASGSLGALDEKLFF,TGTGCCAGCGGTAGTCTGGGGGCGCTAGATGAAAAACTGTTTTTT
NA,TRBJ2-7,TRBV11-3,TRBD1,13,CASSRGQGYEQYF,TGTGCCAGCAGCCGCGGACAGGGCTACGAGCAGTACTTC
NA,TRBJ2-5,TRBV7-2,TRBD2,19,CASSLATGLAGGPRETQYF,TGTGCCAGCAGCTTAGCGACGGGACTAGCGGGGGGGCCCAGGGAGACCCAGTACTTC
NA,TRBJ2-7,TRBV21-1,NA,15,CASSSDGTGVEEQYF,TGTGCCAGCAGCTCGGACGGGACAGGGGTAGAGGAGCAGTACTTC
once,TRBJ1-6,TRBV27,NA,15,CASSLYPDLSSPLHF,TGTGCCAGCAGTTTATATCCAGATTTGTCTTCACCCCTCCACTTT
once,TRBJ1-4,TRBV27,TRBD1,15,CASSLGTGRHEKLFF,TGTGCCAGCAGTTTAGGGACAGGGAGGCATGAAAAACTGTTTTTT
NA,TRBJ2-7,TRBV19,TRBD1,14,CASSNQGAYYEQYF,TGTGCCAGTAGTAATCAGGGGGCTTACTACGAGCAGTACTTC
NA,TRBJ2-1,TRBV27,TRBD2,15,CASSLGLAGDNEQFF,TGTGCCAGCAGCCTGGGGCTAGCGGGAGACAATGAGCAGTTCTTC
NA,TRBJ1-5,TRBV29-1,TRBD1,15,CSVAVGQGGNQPQHF,TGCAGCGTTGCCGTGGGACAGGGAGGCAATCAGCCCCAGCATTTT
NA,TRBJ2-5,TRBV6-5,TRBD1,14,CASSFQGAGETQYF,TGTGCCAGCAGCTTCCAGGGGGCCGGGGAGACCCAGTACTTC
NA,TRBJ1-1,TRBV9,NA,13,CASSVEPKGGAFF,TGTGCCAGCAGCGTAGAACCGAAAGGCGGAGCTTTCTTT
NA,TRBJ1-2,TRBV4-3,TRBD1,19,CASSQESGMTGGASYGYTF,TGCGCCAGCAGCCAAGAAAGTGGGATGACAGGGGGCGCTTCCTATGGCTACACCTTC
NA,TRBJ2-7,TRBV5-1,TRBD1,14,CASGTGDPPYEQYF,TGCGCCAGCGGAACAGGGGACCCTCCCTACGAGCAGTACTTC
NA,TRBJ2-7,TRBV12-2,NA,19,CASRLVEYLGQAGWSEQYF,TGTGCAAGTCGCTTAGTTGAGTACCTCGGACAGGCGGGGTGGTCCGAGCAGTACTTC
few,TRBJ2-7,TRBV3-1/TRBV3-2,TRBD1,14,CASSSTGGSYEQYF,TGTGCCAGCAGCTCGACAGGGGGGTCCTACGAGCAGTACTTC
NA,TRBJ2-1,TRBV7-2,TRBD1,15,CASRIDRGSYNEQFF,TGTGCCAGCCGGATAGACAGGGGCTCCTACAATGAGCAGTTCTTC
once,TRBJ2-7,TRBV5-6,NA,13,CASSLAARYEQYF,TGTGCCAGCAGCTTGGCCGCCCGGTACGAGCAGTACTTC
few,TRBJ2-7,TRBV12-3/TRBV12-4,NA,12,CASKGVGYEQYF,TGTGCCAGCAAGGGGGTGGGCTACGAGCAGTACTTC
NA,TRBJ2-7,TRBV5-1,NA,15,CASSLVAGSRNEQYF,TGCGCCAGCAGCTTGGTGGCGGGGTCGAGGAACGAGCAGTACTTC
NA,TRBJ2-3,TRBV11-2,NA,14,CASSPRIAADTQYF,TGTGCCAGCAGCCCCAGGATCGCAGCAGATACGCAGTATTTT
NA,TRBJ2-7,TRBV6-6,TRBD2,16,CASSYSAGGLVYEQYF,TGTGCCAGCAGTTACTCGGCGGGGGGGCTGGTCTACGAGCAGTACTTC
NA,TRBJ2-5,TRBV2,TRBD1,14,CASRDSRGQETQYF,TGTGCCAGCAGGGACTCCAGGGGGCAAGAGACCCAGTACTTC
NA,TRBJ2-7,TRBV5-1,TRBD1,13,CASSERTGGEQYF,TGCGCCAGCAGCGAACGGACAGGGGGCGAGCAGTACTTC
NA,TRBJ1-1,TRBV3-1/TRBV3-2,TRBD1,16,CASSQDIGGAGTEAFF,TGTGCCAGCAGCCAAGATATAGGGGGCGCGGGCACTGAAGCTTTCTTT
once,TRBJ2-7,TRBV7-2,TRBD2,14,CASTPAGAPYEQYF,TGTGCCAGCACCCCAGCGGGGGCACCCTACGAGCAGTACTTC
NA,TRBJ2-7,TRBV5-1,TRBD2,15,CASSGSTSGAQEQYF,TGCGCCAGCAGCGGATCGACTAGCGGGGCGCAAGAGCAGTACTTC
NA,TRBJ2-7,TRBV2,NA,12,CASFSTAYEQYF,TGTGCCAGCTTTTCTACAGCCTACGAGCAGTACTTC
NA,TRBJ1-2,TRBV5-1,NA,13,CASSPTTNYGYTF,TGCGCCAGCAGCCCGACAACTAACTATGGCTACACCTTC
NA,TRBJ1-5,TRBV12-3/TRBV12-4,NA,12,CASSPGRQPQHF,TGTGCCAGCAGCCCCGGGAGACAGCCCCAGCATTTT
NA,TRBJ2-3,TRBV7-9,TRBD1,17,CASSLGAGTGGRDTQYF,TGTGCCAGCAGCTTAGGAGCCGGGACAGGGGGGAGAGATACGCAGTATTTT
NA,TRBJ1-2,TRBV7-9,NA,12,CASSSVVDGYTF,TGTGCCAGCAGCTCGGTCGTGGATGGCTACACCTTC
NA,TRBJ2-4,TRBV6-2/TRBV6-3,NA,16,CASSYSRSLAKNIQYF,TGTGCCAGCAGTTACTCTAGGAGCCTAGCCAAAAACATTCAGTACTTC
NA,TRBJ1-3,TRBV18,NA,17,CASSPPGRLFSGNTIYF,TGTGCCAGCTCACCACCGGGCAGATTGTTCTCTGGAAACACCATATATTTT
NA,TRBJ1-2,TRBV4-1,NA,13,CASSQDRNYGYTF,TGCGCCAGCAGCCAAGACCGTAACTATGGCTACACCTTC
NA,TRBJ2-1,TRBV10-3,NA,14,CAIGGTEKYNEQFF,TGTGCCATAGGCGGGACAGAGAAATACAATGAGCAGTTCTTC
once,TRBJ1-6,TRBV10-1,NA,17,CASTIPGRSSYNSPLHF,TGCGCCAGCACCATCCCTGGCAGAAGCTCCTATAATTCACCCCTCCACTTT
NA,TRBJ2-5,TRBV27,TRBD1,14,CASSSGTGQETQYF,TGTGCCAGCAGTTCCGGGACAGGACAAGAGACCCAGTACTTC